A selection of T cell receptor beta chains follows, all from one sample in a study of blood T cell repertoires in COVID-19. Using immunoSEQ multiplex PCR, the repertoire was profiled, and TCRdb retains in-frame clones only, with some absent. Of 110,000 or so clones detected, about four fifths appear once; the ten largest clones hold about 4%. The sample comprised peripheral blood. These receptors all stem from a woman in her 70s with acute or convalescent COVID-19. Each CDR3 is given with its conserved first and last residue. A D gene is named only where the DNA matches it firmly. Some rows have no size entry. The others give once, few or many, or a class for an expanded clone.

TRBV6-5	few	.	TRBJ1-6	TGTGCCAGCAGTTACGTCCAGGGGCGGACACCCCTCCACTTT	CASSYVQGRTPLHF
TRBV5-1	.	TRBD2	TRBJ2-1	TGCGCCAGCAGCCTTTCCGGGACTAGCGGGAAAGAGCAGTTCTTC	CASSLSGTSGKEQFF
TRBV4-3	few	TRBD1	TRBJ1-2	TGCGCCAGCAGCCGCGACCCCACAGGGGCAGATGGCTACACCTTC	CASSRDPTGADGYTF
TRBV5-1	.	.	TRBJ2-5	TGCGCCAGCAGTTTGGGGGATAGCGGAGGGGTGAGAACCCAGTACTTC	CASSLGDSGGVRTQYF
TRBV19	once	TRBD1	TRBJ1-4	TGTGCCAGTCGTGACAGGGGTGCCGCAACTAATGAAAAACTGTTTTTT	CASRDRGAATNEKLFF
TRBV18	.	TRBD1	TRBJ1-5	TGTGCCAGCTCATGGGACAGGGTCTCTCAGCCCCAGCATTTT	CASSWDRVSQPQHF
TRBV7-2	.	.	TRBJ2-2	TGTGCCAGCAGCTTATCTCCCGGGGGTTTTACGAACACCGGGGAGCTGTTTTTT	CASSLSPGGFTNTGELFF
TRBV5-8	.	TRBD1	TRBJ1-2	TGTGCCAGCAGCTCAAAGACAGGGATAAGCCACCCTCGAGGCTACACCTTC	CASSSKTGISHPRGYTF
TRBV19	.	.	TRBJ2-1	TGTGCCAGTAGTATAGGGGACTTCAGCTCCTACAATGAGCAGTTCTTC	CASSIGDFSSYNEQFF
TRBV18	.	TRBD2	TRBJ2-1	TGTGCCAGCTCACCACTAACTAGCGGGGGGGGTTACAATGAGCAGTTCTTC	CASSPLTSGGGYNEQFF
TRBV3-1/TRBV3-2	.	TRBD2	TRBJ2-3	TGTGCCAGCAGCCCCCGTCGCGCCGGGACTAGCGGCACAGATACGCAGTATTTT	CASSPRRAGTSGTDTQYF
TRBV7-8	.	TRBD1	TRBJ1-4	TGTGCCAGCAGCCAAATCACCGGGACAGGGCATGAAAAACTGTTTTTT	CASSQITGTGHEKLFF
TRBV28	once	TRBD1	TRBJ1-6	TGTGCCAGCAGCCGACGCAGAAGGACAGGGGGAAATTCACCCCTCCACTTT	CASSRRRRTGGNSPLHF
TRBV9	.	.	TRBJ1-6	TGTGCCAGCAGCGCCCTCTCCCGGGAAGGTTCACCCCTCCACTTT	CASSALSREGSPLHF
TRBV28	.	.	TRBJ1-4	TGTGCCAGCAGCTCAGCGCGCGAGGAAAAACTGTTTTTT	CASSSAREEKLFF
TRBV28	few	TRBD2	TRBJ2-5	TGTGCCAGCAGTTTATATTCGACGGGGGGGGATGAGACCCAGTACTTC	CASSLYSTGGDETQYF
TRBV29-1	.	.	TRBJ2-4	TGCAGCGTCGCGGTAGGCGCTTTAGCCAAAAACATTCAGTACTTC	CSVAVGALAKNIQYF
TRBV3-1/TRBV3-2	.	.	TRBJ1-2	TGTGCCAGCAGCCAATCTGAGACAATAATCAGCTACACCTTC	CASSQSETIISYTF
TRBV4-2	.	.	TRBJ2-4	TGTGCCAGCAGCCAAGAGATCTCGGGTCTAGTCGGGTACATTCAGTACTTC	CASSQEISGLVGYIQYF
TRBV7-2	.	.	TRBJ2-4	TGTGCCAGCAGCTTACTTGAAAACATTCAGTACTTC	CASSLLENIQYF
TRBV7-8	.	TRBD1	TRBJ1-2	TGTGCCAGCAGCTTAGGACAGGGAAACTATGGCTACACCTTC	CASSLGQGNYGYTF
TRBV19	.	.	TRBJ1-4	TGTGCCAGTAGCCCAACTAGGCAGAATGAAAAACTGTTTTTT	CASSPTRQNEKLFF
TRBV19	.	TRBD2	TRBJ2-5	TGTGCCAGTAGTCCGGGCAGCGGGAGGTGGGAGACCCAGTACTTC	CASSPGSGRWETQYF
TRBV29-1	few	TRBD1	TRBJ1-1	TGCAGCTCGAGACAGGGCGGTGAAGCTTTCTTT	CSSRQGGEAFF
TRBV6-5	once	.	TRBJ1-1	TGTGCCAGCAGGTCTCAGGTAAATGAAGCTTTCTTT	CASRSQVNEAFF
TRBV28	.	.	TRBJ1-4	TGTGCCAGCAGTTTAGGGCTCGGAGGGGCGATCAGGGAAAAACTGTTTTTT	CASSLGLGGAIREKLFF
TRBV3-1/TRBV3-2	.	TRBD2	TRBJ2-2	TGTGCCAGCAGCCAAGGACTAGCGGGGGGGACCGGGGAGCTGTTTTTT	CASSQGLAGGTGELFF
TRBV9	.	.	TRBJ2-3	TGTGCCAGCAGCGCCGACATTAGGTATACGCAGTATTTT	CASSADIRYTQYF
TRBV9	few	.	TRBJ2-1	TGTGCCAGCAGCACCCAGGCAGGGGCCTTCCAAAATGAGCAGTTCTTC	CASSTQAGAFQNEQFF
TRBV19	.	.	TRBJ1-5	TGTGCCAGTACCCCTCTCACAGGGCTGGGGCAGCCCCAGCATTTT	CASTPLTGLGQPQHF
TRBV28	.	.	TRBJ1-5	TGTGCCAGCAGTTTATTCCCGGGACTCCTTAATCAGCCCCAGCATTTT	CASSLFPGLLNQPQHF
TRBV11-1	.	TRBD2	TRBJ2-1	TGTGCCAGCAGCCAGGGACTAGCGGGAGTCCGGGAGCAGTTCTTC	CASSQGLAGVREQFF
TRBV25-1	.	.	TRBJ2-2	TGTGCCAGCAGTGACCTCAGGTTTGCCGGGGAGCTGTTTTTT	CASSDLRFAGELFF
TRBV19	.	.	TRBJ1-5	TGTGCCAGTAGTTTCAATCCCACAGGGTCGGGGCTAAATCAGCCCCAGCATTTT	CASSFNPTGSGLNQPQHF
TRBV5-4	.	TRBD1	TRBJ1-2	TGTGCCAGCAGCAAGGACAGGGGGCTTAACTATGGCTACACCTTC	CASSKDRGLNYGYTF
TRBV6-5	.	TRBD1	TRBJ1-1	TGTGCCAGCAGTCCGACAGGGACTGAAGCTTTCTTT	CASSPTGTEAFF
TRBV5-1	.	.	TRBJ1-3	TGCGCCAGCAGCTTTTCGGGGGACGGGAACACCATATATTTT	CASSFSGDGNTIYF
TRBV3-1/TRBV3-2	.	.	TRBJ1-2	TGTGCCAGCAGCCATCAGACAGCACGACATGGCTACACCTTC	CASSHQTARHGYTF
TRBV11-3	.	TRBD2	TRBJ2-1	TGTGCCAGCAGCTATCATAGCGGGGATGAGCAGTTCTTC	CASSYHSGDEQFF
TRBV28	.	TRBD1	TRBJ1-5	TGTGCCAGCAGTGCCCCAACAGGGGATTATAGCAATCAGCCCCAGCATTTT	CASSAPTGDYSNQPQHF